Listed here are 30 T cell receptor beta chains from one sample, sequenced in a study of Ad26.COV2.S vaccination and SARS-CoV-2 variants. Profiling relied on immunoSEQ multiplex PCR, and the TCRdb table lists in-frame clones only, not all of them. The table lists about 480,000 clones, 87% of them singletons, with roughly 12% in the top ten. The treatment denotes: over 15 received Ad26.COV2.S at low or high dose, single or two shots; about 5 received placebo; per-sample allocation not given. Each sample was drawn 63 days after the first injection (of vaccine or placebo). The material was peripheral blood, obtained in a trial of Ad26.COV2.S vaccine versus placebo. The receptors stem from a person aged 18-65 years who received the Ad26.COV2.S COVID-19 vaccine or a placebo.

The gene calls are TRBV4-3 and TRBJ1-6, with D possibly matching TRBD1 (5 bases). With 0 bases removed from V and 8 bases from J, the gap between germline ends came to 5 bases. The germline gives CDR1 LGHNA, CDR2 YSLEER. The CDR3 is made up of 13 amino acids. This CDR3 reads CASSQDRDSPLHF. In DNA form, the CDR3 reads TGCGCCAGCAGCCAAGACAGGGATTCACCCCTCCACTTT.

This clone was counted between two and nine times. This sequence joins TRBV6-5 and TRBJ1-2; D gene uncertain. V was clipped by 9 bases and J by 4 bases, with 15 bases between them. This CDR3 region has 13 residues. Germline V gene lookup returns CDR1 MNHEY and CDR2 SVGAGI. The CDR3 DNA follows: TGTGCCAGTACAGAAGGTTCCAGCTATGGCTACACCTTC. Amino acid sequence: CASTEGSSYGYTF.

The CDR3 sequence: CASSSRPGGIGTEAFF. The CDR3 nucleotides are TGTGCCAGCAGCTCGAGACCAGGGGGCATTGGGACTGAAGCTTTCTTT. The V gene is TRBV9, the J gene TRBJ1-1; the match to TRBD1 covers 8 bases. Trimming took 4 bases from V and 5 from J; bases not matched to a gene: 13. The germline V gene has CDR1 SGDLS and CDR2 YYNGEE. The CDR3 runs 16 residues.

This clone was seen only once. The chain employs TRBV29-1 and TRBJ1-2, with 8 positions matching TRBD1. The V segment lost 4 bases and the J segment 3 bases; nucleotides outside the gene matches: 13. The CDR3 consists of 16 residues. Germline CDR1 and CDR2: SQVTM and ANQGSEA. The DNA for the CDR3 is TGCAGCGTTGGGCTCCTTTTTACAGGGGGATACTATGGCTACACCTTC. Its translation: CSVGLLFTGGYYGYTF.

Here the CDR3 DNA reads TGTGCCCTGCGGCCGGTAGGCGGGGAGCTGTTTTTT. Protein product: CALRPVGGELFF. The rearrangement uses TRBV19 and TRBJ2-2; D not certain. V was cut by 11 bases and J by 7 bases, with 14 bases left in between. The CDR3 extends over 12 amino acids. Germline V gene lookup returns CDR1 LNHDA and CDR2 SQIVND (reference sequence).

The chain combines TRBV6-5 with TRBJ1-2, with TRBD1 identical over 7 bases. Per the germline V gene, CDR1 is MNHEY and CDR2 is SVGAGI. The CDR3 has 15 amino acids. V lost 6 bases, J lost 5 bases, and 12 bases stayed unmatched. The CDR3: CASSADRAGRYGYTF. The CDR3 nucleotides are TGTGCCAGCAGCGCCGACAGGGCCGGGCGGTATGGCTACACCTTC.

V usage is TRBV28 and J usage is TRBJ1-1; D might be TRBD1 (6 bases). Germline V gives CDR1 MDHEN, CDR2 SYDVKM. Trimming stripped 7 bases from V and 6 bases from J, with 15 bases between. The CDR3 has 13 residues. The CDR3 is CASKIAGEPEAFF. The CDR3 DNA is TGTGCCAGCAAAATAGCAGGGGAGCCTGAAGCTTTCTTT.

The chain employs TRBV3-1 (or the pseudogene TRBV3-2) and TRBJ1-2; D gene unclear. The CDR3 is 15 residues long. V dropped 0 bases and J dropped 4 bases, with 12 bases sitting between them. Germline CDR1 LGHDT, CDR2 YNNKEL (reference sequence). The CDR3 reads CASSQDPRRSYGYTF. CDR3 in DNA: TGTGCCAGCAGCCAAGATCCCAGGCGCAGCTATGGCTACACCTTC.

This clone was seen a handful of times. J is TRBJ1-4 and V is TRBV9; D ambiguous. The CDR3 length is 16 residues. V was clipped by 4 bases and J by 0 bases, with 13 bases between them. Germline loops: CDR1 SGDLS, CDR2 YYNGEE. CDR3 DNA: TGTGCCAGCAGCTATTCCGAGGGTGCAACTAATGAAAAACTGTTTTTT. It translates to CASSYSEGATNEKLFF.

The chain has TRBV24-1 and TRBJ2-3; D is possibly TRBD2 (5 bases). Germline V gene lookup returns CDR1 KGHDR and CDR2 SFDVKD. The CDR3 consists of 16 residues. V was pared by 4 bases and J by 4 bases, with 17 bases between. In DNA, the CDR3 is TGTGCCACCAGTGACCGGACTCCAGGTATCGCAGATACGCAGTATTTT. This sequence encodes CATSDRTPGIADTQYF.

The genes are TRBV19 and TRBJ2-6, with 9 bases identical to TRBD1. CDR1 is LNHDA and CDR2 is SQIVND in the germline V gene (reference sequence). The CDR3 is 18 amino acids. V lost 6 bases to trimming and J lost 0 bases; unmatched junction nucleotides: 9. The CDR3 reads CASSQPGQGSSGANVLTF. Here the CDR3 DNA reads TGTGCCAGTAGCCAACCCGGACAGGGGTCCTCTGGGGCCAACGTCCTGACTTTC.

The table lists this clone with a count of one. CDR3 DNA: TGTGCCAGCACCGAGACAGGCGGAAACACCATATATTTT. This encodes CASTETGGNTIYF. The V and J genes are TRBV25-1 and TRBJ1-3, with D perhaps TRBD1 (6 bases). The germline V gene has CDR1 MGHDK and CDR2 SYGVNS. Trimming shortened V by 7 bases and J by 4 bases, and 11 bases separated the two germline ends. The CDR3 consists of 13 residues.

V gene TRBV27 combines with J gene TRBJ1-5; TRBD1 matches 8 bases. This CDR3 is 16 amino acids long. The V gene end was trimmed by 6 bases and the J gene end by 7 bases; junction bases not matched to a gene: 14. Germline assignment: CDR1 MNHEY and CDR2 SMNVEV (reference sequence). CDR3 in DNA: TGTGCCAGCAGCACTCCTACGGACAGGGTGGGCCAGCCCCAGCATTTT. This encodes CASSTPTDRVGQPQHF.

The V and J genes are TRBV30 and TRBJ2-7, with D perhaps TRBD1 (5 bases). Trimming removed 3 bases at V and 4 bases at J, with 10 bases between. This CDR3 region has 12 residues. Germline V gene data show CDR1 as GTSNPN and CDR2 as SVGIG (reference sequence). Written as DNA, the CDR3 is TGTGCCTGGAGAGGAGACAGTTACGAGCAGTACTTC. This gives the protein CAWRGDSYEQYF. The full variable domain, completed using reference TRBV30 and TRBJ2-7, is SQTIHQWPATLVQPVGSPLSLECTVEGTSNPNLYWYRQAAGRGLQLLFYSVGIGQISSEVPQNLSASRPQDRQFILSSKKLLLSDSGFYLCAWRGDSYEQYFGPGTRLTVT.

DNA for the CDR3: TGTGCCAGCAGGCCGGGACAGGGTTCCTACGAGCAGTACTTC. Amino acid sequence: CASRPGQGSYEQYF. This sequence joins TRBV6-5 and TRBJ2-7; 9 positions agree with TRBD1. The CDR3 covers 14 residues. V lost 6 bases and J lost 1; bases outside the gene matches: 4. The germline gives CDR1 MNHEY, CDR2 SVGAGI.

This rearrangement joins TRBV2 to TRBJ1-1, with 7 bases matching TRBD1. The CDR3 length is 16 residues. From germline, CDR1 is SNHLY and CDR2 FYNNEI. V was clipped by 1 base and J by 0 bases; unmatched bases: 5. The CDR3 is CASSEGGQILNTEAFF. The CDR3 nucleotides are TGTGCCAGCAGTGAAGGGGGACAGATCCTGAACACTGAAGCTTTCTTT.

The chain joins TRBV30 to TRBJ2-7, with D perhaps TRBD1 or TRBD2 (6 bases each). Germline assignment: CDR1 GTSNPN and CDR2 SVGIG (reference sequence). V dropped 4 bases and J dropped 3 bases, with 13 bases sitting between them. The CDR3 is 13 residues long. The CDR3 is CAWTDGGLYEQYF. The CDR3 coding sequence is TGTGCCTGGACCGACGGGGGCCTCTACGAGCAGTACTTC. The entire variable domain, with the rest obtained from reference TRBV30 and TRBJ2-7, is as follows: SQTIHQWPATLVQPVGSPLSLECTVEGTSNPNLYWYRQAAGRGLQLLFYSVGIGQISSEVPQNLSASRPQDRQFILSSKKLLLSDSGFYLCAWTDGGLYEQYFGPGTRLTVT.

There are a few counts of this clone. CDR3 region: CSVDTMDGPNYEQYF. CDR3 DNA sequence: TGCAGCGTTGATACTATGGACGGACCAAACTACGAGCAGTACTTC. V and J are TRBV29-1 and TRBJ2-7; D uncertain. Trimming left V 3 bases short and J 3 bases short, with 18 bases between. Germline assignment: CDR1 SQVTM and CDR2 ANQGSEA. This CDR3 contains 15 residues.

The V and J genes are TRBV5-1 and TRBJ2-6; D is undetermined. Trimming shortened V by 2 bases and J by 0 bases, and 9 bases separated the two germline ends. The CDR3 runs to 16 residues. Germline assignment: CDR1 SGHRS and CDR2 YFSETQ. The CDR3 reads CASSLRTGSGANVLTF. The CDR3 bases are TGCGCCAGCAGCTTAAGGACGGGCTCTGGGGCCAACGTCCTGACTTTC.

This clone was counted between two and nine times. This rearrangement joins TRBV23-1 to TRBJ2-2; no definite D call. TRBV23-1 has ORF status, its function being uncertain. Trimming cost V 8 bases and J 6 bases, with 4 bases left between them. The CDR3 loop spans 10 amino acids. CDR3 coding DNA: TGCGCCAGCCTCCCCGGGGAGCTGTTTTTT. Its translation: CASLPGELFF.

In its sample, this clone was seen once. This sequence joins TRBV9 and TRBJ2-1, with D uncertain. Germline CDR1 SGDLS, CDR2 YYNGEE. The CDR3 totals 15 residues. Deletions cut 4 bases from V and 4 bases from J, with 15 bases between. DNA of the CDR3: TGTGCCAGCAGCCCCCGGTTAGGAGTTTACAATGAGCAGTTCTTC. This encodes CASSPRLGVYNEQFF.

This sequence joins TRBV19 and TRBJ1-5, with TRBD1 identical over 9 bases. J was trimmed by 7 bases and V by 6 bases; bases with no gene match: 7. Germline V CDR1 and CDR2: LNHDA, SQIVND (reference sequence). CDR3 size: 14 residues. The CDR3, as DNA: TGTGCCAGTAGGGGACAGGGTAAGGGCCAGCCCCAGCATTTT. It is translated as CASRGQGKGQPQHF.

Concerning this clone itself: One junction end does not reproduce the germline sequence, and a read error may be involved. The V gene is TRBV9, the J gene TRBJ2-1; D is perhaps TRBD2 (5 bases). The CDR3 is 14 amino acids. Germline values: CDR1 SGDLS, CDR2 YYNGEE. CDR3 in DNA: TGTGCCAGCAGCGTAGGAGGAGCCGAGACGCCCGGGGTCTTC. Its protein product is CASSVGGAETPGVF. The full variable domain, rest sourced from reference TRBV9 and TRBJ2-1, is DSGVTQTPKHLITATGQRVTLRCSPRSGDLSVYWYQQSLDQGLQFLIQYYNGEERAKGNILERFSAQQFPDLHSELNLSSLELGDSALYFCASSVGGAETPGVFGPGTRLTVL.

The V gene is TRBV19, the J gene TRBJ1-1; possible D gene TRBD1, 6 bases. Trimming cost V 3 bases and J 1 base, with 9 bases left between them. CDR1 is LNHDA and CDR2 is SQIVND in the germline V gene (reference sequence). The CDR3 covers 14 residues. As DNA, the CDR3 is TGTGCCAGTAGTATGGTACAGGGGAACACTGAAGCTTTCTTT. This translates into CASSMVQGNTEAFF. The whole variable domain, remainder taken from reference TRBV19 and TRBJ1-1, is DGGITQSPKYLFRKEGQNVTLSCEQNLNHDAMYWYRQDPGQGLRLIYYSQIVNDFQKGDIAEGYSVSREKKESFPLTVTSAQKNPTAFYLCASSMVQGNTEAFFGQGTRLTVV.

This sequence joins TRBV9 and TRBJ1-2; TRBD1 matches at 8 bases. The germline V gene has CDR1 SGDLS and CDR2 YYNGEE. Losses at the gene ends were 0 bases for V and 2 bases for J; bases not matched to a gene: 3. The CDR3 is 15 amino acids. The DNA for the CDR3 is TGTGCCAGCAGCGTAGGACAGGGGACCAACTATGGCTACACCTTC. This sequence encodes CASSVGQGTNYGYTF.

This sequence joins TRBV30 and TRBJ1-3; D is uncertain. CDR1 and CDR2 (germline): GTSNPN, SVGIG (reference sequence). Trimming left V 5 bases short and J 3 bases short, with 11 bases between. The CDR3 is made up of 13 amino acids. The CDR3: CAWAHSSGNTIYF. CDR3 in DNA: TGTGCCTGGGCCCACTCAAGTGGAAACACCATATATTTT.

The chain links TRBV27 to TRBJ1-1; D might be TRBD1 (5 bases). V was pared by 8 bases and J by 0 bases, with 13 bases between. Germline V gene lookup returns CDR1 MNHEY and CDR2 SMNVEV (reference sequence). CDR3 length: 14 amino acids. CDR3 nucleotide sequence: TGTGCCAGCGGGAGGGGAGGAATGAACACTGAAGCTTTCTTT. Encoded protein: CASGRGGMNTEAFF.

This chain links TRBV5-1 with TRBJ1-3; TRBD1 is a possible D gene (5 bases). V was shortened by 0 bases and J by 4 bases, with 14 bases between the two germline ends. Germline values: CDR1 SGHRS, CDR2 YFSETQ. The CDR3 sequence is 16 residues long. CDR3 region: CASSLGTLGAGNTIYF. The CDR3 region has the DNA TGCGCCAGCAGCTTGGGAACACTCGGGGCCGGAAACACCATATATTTT.

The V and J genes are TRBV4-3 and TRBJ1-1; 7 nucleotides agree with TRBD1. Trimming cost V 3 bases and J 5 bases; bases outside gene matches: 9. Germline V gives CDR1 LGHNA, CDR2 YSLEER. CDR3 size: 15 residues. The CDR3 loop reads CASSQGTVVMTEAFF. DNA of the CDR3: TGCGCCAGCAGCCAGGGGACAGTCGTTATGACTGAAGCTTTCTTT.

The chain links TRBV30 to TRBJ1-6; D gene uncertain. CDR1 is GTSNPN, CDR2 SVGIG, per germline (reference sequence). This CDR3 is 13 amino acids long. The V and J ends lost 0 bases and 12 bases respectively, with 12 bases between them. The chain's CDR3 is CAWSVDRVKPLHF. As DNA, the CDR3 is TGTGCCTGGAGTGTAGATAGGGTCAAACCCCTCCACTTT.